The rows below give T cell receptor beta chains drawn from one sample of a study of cytomegalovirus exposure and HLA in healthy donors. Assay used: immunoSEQ multiplex PCR; TCRdb lists only in-frame clones, some missing. The sample lists roughly 130,000 clones, 60% to 80% occurring once. The source material was PBMCs. The receptor source for this set is a man between 18 and 35 years old in good health and CMV-seronegative. Both conserved end residues are part of each CDR3. The D gene is left open where the match is weak. Rows give clone size only sometimes, using once, few, many, or a class for an expanded clone.

CDR3aa	CDR3nt	j_gene	v_gene	d_gene	abundance
CASSTAAVSGNTIYF	TGTGCCAGCAGTACCGCGGCGGTCTCTGGAAACACCATATATTTT	TRBJ1-3	TRBV6-6	NA	NA
CAGKKNPGDTEAFF	TGTGCCGGCAAGAAAAACCCAGGGGACACTGAAGCTTTCTTT	TRBJ1-1	TRBV6-5	NA	NA
CASRARAQMNTEAFF	TGTGCCAGCAGAGCCAGGGCCCAGATGAACACTGAAGCTTTCTTT	TRBJ1-1	TRBV6-1	NA	NA
CASSSPSEQYF	TGTGCCAGCAGCTCCCCCAGCGAGCAGTACTTC	TRBJ2-7	TRBV7-9	NA	NA
CASSFVAVNEQFF	TGCGCCAGCAGCTTTGTAGCGGTGAATGAGCAGTTCTTC	TRBJ2-1	TRBV4-1	NA	few
CAISEPGGGYTF	TGTGCCATCAGTGAGCCGGGAGGGGGCTACACCTTC	TRBJ1-2	TRBV10-3	NA	NA
CASSSSGTEAFF	TGTGCCAGCAGCTCGAGCGGGACAGAAGCTTTCTTT	TRBJ1-1	TRBV7-2	NA	NA
CASSQDLGAVYNEQFF	TGCGCCAGCAGCCAAGATCTGGGGGCTGTATACAATGAGCAGTTCTTC	TRBJ2-1	TRBV4-1	NA	once
CASSLTGWGDYGYTF	TGTGCCAGCAGTTTAACAGGTTGGGGCGACTATGGCTACACCTTC	TRBJ1-2	TRBV28	NA	NA
CASSQSSFSGANVLTF	TGCGCCAGCAGTCAATCTAGCTTCTCTGGGGCCAACGTCCTGACTTTC	TRBJ2-6	TRBV23-1	NA	NA
CASSQNWADTGELFF	TGCGCCAGCAGCCAAAATTGGGCAGACACCGGGGAGCTGTTTTTT	TRBJ2-2	TRBV4-1	NA	once
CASSPRGGLSGETQYF	TGTGCCAGCAGCCCACGGGGGGGACTATCGGGGGAGACCCAGTACTTC	TRBJ2-5	TRBV11-2	TRBD2	NA
CASSLGTGGDGYTF	TGTGCCAGCAGCTTGGGGACAGGGGGCGATGGCTACACCTTC	TRBJ1-2	TRBV7-8	TRBD1	NA